These 23 T cell receptor beta chains originate from one sample sequenced in a study of blood T cell repertoires in COVID-19 (dated by TCRdb to 2019 to 2021). Library method: the immunoSEQ multiplex PCR assay. TCRdb re-hosts the immuneACCESS table, in-frame sequences only. Its copies lack some clones; in the studies checked, an unresolved V gene accounts for under half of them, and the cause for the rest is not known. This sample holds over 7,000 clones; about 85% were observed only once. The ten largest clones capture 10% of the sample. Sequenced input: peripheral blood. The origin of the receptors is a human donor in a cohort sampled during active COVID-19.

The chain has TRBV7-2 and TRBJ2-3; TRBD2 matches at 13 bases. The CDR3 extends over 17 amino acids. Germline-derived CDR1 and CDR2 are SGHTA and FQGNSA. Trimming at V came to 5 bases and at J to 3 bases, leaving 8 bases not matched to a gene. CDR3 nucleotides: TGTGCCAGCAGCATATTAGGACTAGCGGGGGCAACAGATACGCAGTATTTT. Residues: CASSILGLAGATDTQYF.

This clone is categorized as large. This chain links TRBV10-3 with TRBJ1-5; 8 bases align to TRBD1. CDR3 length equals 13 residues. Germline V gene lookup returns CDR1 ENHRY and CDR2 SYGVKD. J lost 6 bases, V lost 4 bases, and 2 bases had no gene match. CDR3 coding DNA: TGTGCCATCAGTGTTACAGGGGGTCAGCCCCAGCATTTT. Translating it yields CAISVTGGQPQHF.

In DNA form, the CDR3 reads TGTGCCAGTAGTATACTCGAGGGCTACTATGGCTACACCTTC. Translated, it gives CASSILEGYYGYTF. The chain joins TRBV19 to TRBJ1-2; D is unclear. The CDR3 runs 14 residues. Germline V lookup: CDR1 LNHDA, CDR2 SQIVND (reference sequence). Trimming left V 2 bases short and J 3 bases short, with 10 bases between. Full variable domain (missing parts from reference TRBV19 and TRBJ1-2): DGGITQSPKYLFRKEGQNVTLSCEQNLNHDAMYWYRQDPGQGLRLIYYSQIVNDFQKGDIAEGYSVSREKKESFPLTVTSAQKNPTAFYLCASSILEGYYGYTFGSGTRLTVV.

The chain uses TRBV27 and TRBJ2-7; 10 nucleotides match TRBD2. J was trimmed by 2 bases and V by 5 bases; bases with no gene match: 3. Germline V CDR1 and CDR2: MNHEY, SMNVEV (reference sequence). The CDR3 is 14 amino acids. In nucleotides, the CDR3 is TGTGCCAGCAGTATAGGACTAGCGGCCTACGAGCAGTACTTC. This sequence encodes CASSIGLAAYEQYF.

The chain uses TRBV27 and TRBJ2-7; 7 nucleotides line up with TRBD1. The V gene's germline CDR1 is MNHEY and CDR2 SMNVEV (reference sequence). CDR3 size: 12 residues. Trimming at V came to 5 bases and at J to 9 bases, leaving 7 bases not matched to a gene. CDR3 in DNA: TGTGCCAGCAGTACCGGGACAGAGATGCAGTACTTC. As protein: CASSTGTEMQYF.

This rearrangement joins TRBV7-8 to TRBJ2-5, with TRBD2 matching over 7 bases. This CDR3 is built from 13 residues. Germline V gene lookup returns CDR1 SGHVS and CDR2 FQNEAQ. V dropped 5 bases and J dropped 2; count of bases not matched to a gene: 2. In DNA form, the CDR3 reads TGTGCCAGCAGCCGGACTAGGCAAGAGACCCAGTACTTC. Amino acids: CASSRTRQETQYF.

V is TRBV9 and J is TRBJ1-5, with 7 bases that match TRBD1. The CDR3 is 15 amino acids. Germline CDR1 and CDR2: SGDLS and YYNGEE. The V gene end was trimmed by 3 bases and the J gene end by 0 bases; junction bases not matched to a gene: 3. The CDR3 DNA follows: TGTGCCAGCAGCGCAACAGGGGATAGCAATCAGCCCCAGCATTTT. Protein product: CASSATGDSNQPQHF. Together with reference TRBV9 and TRBJ1-5, the CDR3 gives the full variable domain: DSGVTQTPKHLITATGQRVTLRCSPRSGDLSVYWYQQSLDQGLQFLIQYYNGEERAKGNILERFSAQQFPDLHSELNLSSLELGDSALYFCASSATGDSNQPQHFGDGTRLSIL.

The chain links TRBV7-2 to TRBJ1-6; 11 bases map to TRBD1. The V gene's germline CDR1 is SGHTA and CDR2 FQGNSA. This CDR3 has 15 amino acids. Trimming at V came to 6 bases and at J to 9 bases, leaving 7 bases not matched to a gene. The chain's CDR3 is CASRAGTGGFSPLHF. The CDR3 nucleotides are TGTGCCAGCAGGGCCGGGACAGGGGGTTTTTCACCCCTCCACTTT.

The chain is built from TRBV29-1 and TRBJ2-2, with 9 bases matching TRBD1. Looked up from germline, CDR1 is SQVTM and CDR2 is ANQGSEA. This CDR3 spans 13 amino acids. V was clipped by 4 bases and J by 5 bases; unmatched bases: 2. CDR3: CSVATGGTGELFF. CDR3 coding DNA: TGCAGCGTTGCGACAGGGGGGACCGGGGAGCTGTTTTTT.

The CDR3 DNA reads as TGTGCCAGCAGAACAGGGGGCGCTGGGACAGATACGCAGTATTTT. Translated, it gives CASRTGGAGTDTQYF. This chain uses TRBV6-6 with TRBJ2-3; 9 bases are shared with TRBD1. Germline V gene data show CDR1 as MNHNY and CDR2 as SVGAGI (reference sequence). Germline trimming cut 6 bases from V and 3 bases from J; bases unmatched to any gene: 7. This CDR3 is 15 amino acids long.

This chain joins TRBV11-3 and TRBJ1-6; 7 nucleotides match TRBD1. The CDR3 sequence is 15 residues long. The ends lost 4 bases at V and 9 bases at J; junction bases unmatched: 9. Germline CDR1 is SGHNT and CDR2 is YENEEA. CDR3 nucleotide sequence: TGTGCCAGCAGCTCACGACAGGGTGTTGCTTCACCCCTCCACTTT. Translation: CASSSRQGVASPLHF.

This clone showed up just a few times. The chain joins TRBV15 to TRBJ2-7, with D tentatively TRBD2 (5 bases). The germline CDR1 and CDR2 sequences are LNHNV and YYDKDF (reference sequence). The CDR3 consists of 14 residues. V lost 0 bases and J lost 3, with 9 bases in between. CDR3 sequence: CATSRDLSGYEQYF. CDR3 in DNA: TGTGCCACCAGCAGAGACCTAAGCGGCTACGAGCAGTACTTC. Filled out from reference TRBV15 and TRBJ2-7, the complete variable domain reads DAMVIQNPRYQVTQFGKPVTLSCSQTLNHNVMYWYQQKSSQAPKLLFHYYDKDFNNEADTPDNFQSRRPNTSFCFLDIRSPGLGDTAMYLCATSRDLSGYEQYFGPGTRLTVT.

This clone was observed a few times. The chain couples TRBV6-4 to TRBJ2-7; 9 bases are a match to TRBD1. CDR3 length equals 14 residues. Germline CDR1 MRHNA, CDR2 SNTAGT. The V segment lost 5 bases and the J segment 4 bases; nucleotides outside the gene matches: 6. CDR3 nucleotides: TGTGCCAGCAGTCCCGGGACAGGGTCGTACGAGCAGTACTTC. Translated, it gives CASSPGTGSYEQYF.

This clone is a singleton in its sample. The V gene is TRBV27, the J gene TRBJ1-6, with D maybe TRBD1 (6 bases). Trimming shortened V by 4 bases and J by 8 bases, and 15 bases separated the two germline ends. Germline V gene data show CDR1 as MNHEY and CDR2 as SMNVEV (reference sequence). This CDR3 contains 15 residues. CDR3 in amino acids: CASSSSGGRDSPLHF. The DNA of the CDR3 is TGTGCCAGCAGTTCGTCCGGGGGGCGAGATTCACCCCTCCACTTT.

This rearrangement joins TRBV25-1 to TRBJ2-7; 8 bases are a match to TRBD1. CDR3 length: 15 amino acids. Germline assignment: CDR1 MGHDK and CDR2 SYGVNS. J was trimmed by 6 bases and V by 3 bases; bases with no gene match: 10. Written as DNA, the CDR3 is TGTGCCAGCAGTGAGGCGGACAGGGAGGTAGGCGAGCAGTACTTC. Protein: CASSEADREVGEQYF.

This clone was picked up a small number of times. The chain uses TRBV7-8 and TRBJ2-7; 11 bases map to TRBD2. The CDR3 sequence is 15 residues long. Germline CDR1 and CDR2: SGHVS and FQNEAQ. J was trimmed by 2 bases and V by 5 bases; bases with no gene match: 5. The CDR3, as DNA: TGTGCCAGCAGCCCGACTAGCGGGGTCCCCTACGAGCAGTACTTC. Protein sequence: CASSPTSGVPYEQYF.

This clone was recorded only once. V and J are TRBV10-2 and TRBJ2-1; 12 nucleotides align to TRBD2. CDR1 is WSHSY and CDR2 is SAAADI in the germline V gene. This CDR3 spans 13 amino acids. V was clipped by 9 bases and J by 8 bases; unmatched bases: 5. DNA for the CDR3: TGCGCCAGTAGGACTAGCGGGGTAGATGAGCAGTTCTTC. Translation: CASRTSGVDEQFF.

J is TRBJ1-1 and V is TRBV4-1, with D perhaps TRBD1 (5 bases). The CDR3 runs to 15 residues. The germline CDR1 and CDR2 sequences are MGHRA and YSYEKL. Trimming removed 6 bases from V and 10 bases from J, with 24 bases in between. In DNA form, the CDR3 reads TGCGCCAGCAGTACGACAGAATCAAACGGGCGGACAGCTTTCTTT. This codes for CASSTTESNGRTAFF.

The rearrangement joins TRBV2 to TRBJ1-5; 7 bases are shared with TRBD1. Germline V gene lookup returns CDR1 SNHLY and CDR2 FYNNEI. V trimming: 7 bases; J trimming: 0 bases; junction bases outside the gene matches: 12. The CDR3 consists of 17 residues. Here the CDR3 DNA reads TGTGCCAGCAACCGACAGGGCGGTAGTTATAGCAATCAGCCCCAGCATTTT. Residues: CASNRQGGSYSNQPQHF.

The sample holds one count of this clone. This chain connects TRBV9 to TRBJ2-2; D is possibly TRBD1 (6 bases). The CDR3 consists of 17 residues. Between the trimmed V and J ends, which lost 2 bases and 4 bases, there was a span of 18 bases. Germline V gene lookup returns CDR1 SGDLS and CDR2 YYNGEE. This CDR3 is CASSVLGGGASTGELFF. The DNA of the CDR3 is TGTGCCAGCAGCGTTCTTGGTGGGGGCGCGAGCACCGGGGAGCTGTTTTTT.

This clone was counted only a few times. The rearrangement links TRBV4-3 to TRBJ2-1; TRBD2 is a possible D gene (8 bases). The CDR3 loop spans 16 amino acids. V gave up 0 bases and J gave up 8 bases, with 17 bases separating them. Germline loops: CDR1 LGHNA, CDR2 YSLEER. Written as DNA, the CDR3 is TGCGCCAGCAGCCAAGACCCGGGACTAGGGGGCCATGAGCAGTTCTTC. This gives the protein CASSQDPGLGGHEQFF.

J is TRBJ2-1 and V is TRBV5-1; TRBD2 matches at 13 bases. CDR3 length: 15 residues. Germline assignment: CDR1 SGHRS and CDR2 YFSETQ. V lost 4 bases, J lost 4 bases, and 2 bases stayed unmatched. The CDR3 spells CASSLLAGGYNEQFF. Written as DNA, the CDR3 is TGCGCCAGCAGCCTACTAGCGGGGGGGTACAATGAGCAGTTCTTC.

The V call is TRBV28, the J call TRBJ2-1; possible D gene TRBD2, 5 bases. The germline V gene encodes CDR1 MDHEN and CDR2 SYDVKM. Trimming took off 7 bases at V and 5 bases at J, with 18 bases between the two ends. The CDR3 sequence is 15 residues long. CDR3 sequence reads: CASKGVSVGHNEQFF. The CDR3, as DNA: TGTGCCAGCAAAGGTGTTAGCGTCGGCCACAATGAGCAGTTCTTC.